This T cell receptor (beta chain) was retrieved from a study of blood T cells in healthy people across ages. V was clipped by 5 bases and J by 9 bases, with 22 bases between them. The length of the CDR3 is 15 residues. Then a second PCR, running about 6 to 12 cycles, was carried out with a sample-barcoded 5' primer and a J-beta primer mix. Each of the cDNA molecules was tagged by a template-switch adaptor with 12 random nucleotides. Each CDR3 protein gets one entry after TCRdb re-called the 5' RACE reads with MiXCR. The table records about 930,000 distinct CDR3 sequences, about 27% of them present only once. This clonotype was counted a few times. These data were also filed under a second study, of T cells of mothers and their children. This second study notes: Roughly 6 children and their three healthy Caucasian mothers were the donors.

What was sequenced was blood. V usage is TRBV12-3 or TRBV12-4 and J usage is TRBJ2-5; perhaps TRBD2 as D (6 bases). This clonotype was obtained from a middle-aged woman in good health. CDR3 sequence (DNA): TGTGCCAGCAGTCCATCGAACGGGAATGGGGAGGCCCAGTACTTC. The encoded protein is CASSPSNGNGEAQYF.